Below, one T cell receptor (beta chain) is given with its context. These data are taken from a study of CD8+CD57+ T cells in acquired aplastic anemia. Overall study: The mean DNA yield obtained from sorted CD4+ and CD8+ cells came to 3 to 3.5 ug. Sequencing produced an average of roughly 10 million reads per healthy donor for CD4+ cells.

TCR beta VDJ combinations and CDR3 sequences were profiled from genomic DNA. TCRdb used MiXCR to reprocess the reads, holding one entry per CDR3 protein. This sample has 65,000 or so distinct CDR3 sequences, with roughly 58% found just once. The CDR3 spans 15 residues. Germline V gene data show CDR1 as DFQATT and CDR2 as SNEGSKA (reference sequence). V lost 4 bases and J lost 5; bases outside the gene matches: 11. The sample was sorted CD4+, CD8+, or CD8+CD57+ T cells (not recorded which) from PBMCs. V and J are TRBV20-1 and TRBJ2-5, with 9 bases matching TRBD2. This TCR came from a human donor in good health, serving as a control. The CDR3 is CSATVIAGESETQYF. CDR3 in DNA: TGCAGTGCTACAGTGATAGCGGGAGAGTCGGAGACCCAGTACTTC.